A single sample is the source of the 18 T cell receptor beta chains below, sequenced in a study of T cells in Graves' hyperthyroidism and ophthalmopathy. What was amplified from RNA transcripts were TCR beta CDR3 regions. The TCR CDR3 was amplified in a first-round RT-PCR using the HTBI primer set. TCRdb called the multiplex PCR reads again in MiXCR, with one record for every CDR3 protein. The sample lists 550,000 to 700,000 distinct CDR3 sequences, approximately 14% seen once, with around 4.1% in the top ten. The sample consisted of blood. The receptors come from a woman in her thirties or forties with Graves' ophthalmopathy.

In its sample, this clonotype was seen many times. The chain has TRBV12-3 or TRBV12-4 and TRBJ2-3; the match to TRBD2 covers 12 bases. V shed 3 bases, J shed 9 bases, and the junction held 7 bases outside the gene matches. The CDR3 loop spans 15 amino acids. CDR3 amino acids: CASSFTLAGGGTQYF. The CDR3 DNA sequence: TGTGCCAGCAGTTTTACACTAGCGGGAGGTGGGACGCAGTATTTT.

This clonotype has ten or more counts. The chain is built from TRBV28 and TRBJ1-2, with D perhaps matching TRBD1 (5 bases). The CDR3 length is 13 residues. CDR1 is MDHEN and CDR2 is SYDVKM in the germline V gene. V was cut by 3 bases and J by 6 bases, with 11 bases left in between. The CDR3 here is CASSFQGWDGYTF. DNA of the CDR3: TGTGCCAGCAGTTTCCAGGGTTGGGATGGCTACACCTTC.

The chain employs TRBV7-8 and TRBJ1-1, with TRBD1 as a possible D gene (5 bases). This CDR3 has 13 residues. Germline-derived CDR1 and CDR2 are SGHVS and FQNEAQ. V was cut by 5 bases and J by 3 bases, with 10 bases left in between. The CDR3 nucleotides read TGTGCCAGCAGCGCAACAGGTCACACTGAAGCTTTCTTT. Translation: CASSATGHTEAFF.

V and J are TRBV5-6 and TRBJ2-5; D might be TRBD1 (6 bases). Germline-derived CDR1 and CDR2 are SGHDT and YYEEEE. CDR3 length equals 13 residues. V lost 3 bases and J lost 5, with 11 bases in between. The CDR3 DNA reads as TGTGCCAGCAGCTACTGGACAGAGGAGACCCAGTACTTC. Amino acids: CASSYWTEETQYF.

This clonotype was counted many times. J is TRBJ2-7 and V is TRBV20-1; maybe TRBD2 (7 bases). Trimming took off 3 bases at V and 5 bases at J, with 14 bases between the two ends. The CDR3 covers 13 residues. Germline V lookup: CDR1 DFQATT, CDR2 SNEGSKA (reference sequence). CDR3 DNA: TGCAGTGCTAGGCGCGGGGGCCCAGACGAGCAGTACTTC. Its translation is CSARRGGPDEQYF.

This clonotype was counted ten times or more. This chain connects TRBV29-1 to TRBJ2-6; D unclear. The V end was cut by 0 bases, the J end by 1 base, with 10 bases between. This CDR3 has 16 amino acids. In germline, CDR1 is SQVTM, CDR2 ANQGSEA. CDR3: CSVEDVLGSGANVLTF. CDR3 coding DNA: TGCAGCGTTGAAGATGTCTTGGGGTCTGGGGCCAACGTCCTGACTTTC.

This clonotype was counted ten times or more. This chain uses TRBV12-3 or TRBV12-4 with TRBJ2-7; 13 positions agree with TRBD2. The junction had 3 bases not matched to a gene; V was cut back by 6 bases and J by 1 base. This CDR3 region has 15 residues. CDR3 sequence (DNA): TGTGCCAGCAGAAGACTAGCGGGAGGTTCCTACGAGCAGTACTTC. This encodes CASRRLAGGSYEQYF.

The J gene is TRBJ2-7, the V gene TRBV2, with 9 nucleotides matching TRBD2. The germline V gene has CDR1 SNHLY and CDR2 FYNNEI. V dropped 3 bases and J dropped 4; count of bases not matched to a gene: 7. The CDR3 consists of 15 residues. The CDR3 spells CASSDQAGGLYEQYF. The CDR3 DNA is TGTGCCAGCAGTGATCAAGCGGGAGGTTTATACGAGCAGTACTTC.

This clonotype has just a few counts. The chain carries TRBV7-9 and TRBJ1-5; 9 nucleotides line up with TRBD1. Germline V lookup: CDR1 SEHNR, CDR2 FQNEAQ (reference sequence). The CDR3 extends over 15 amino acids. Trimming removed 3 bases from V and 7 bases from J; junction bases left unmatched: 7. CDR3: CASSFGQGSGQPQHF. The CDR3, as DNA: TGTGCCAGCAGCTTTGGACAGGGGTCAGGGCAGCCCCAGCATTTT. The complete variable domain, with remaining parts taken from reference TRBV7-9 and TRBJ1-5, reads DTGVSQNPRHKITKRGQNVTFRCDPISEHNRLYWYRQTLGQGPEFLTYFQNEAQLEKSRLLSDRFSAERPKGSFSTLEIQRTEQGDSAMYLCASSFGQGSGQPQHFGDGTRLSIL.

The sample holds many counts of this clonotype. The gene calls are TRBV11-2 and TRBJ2-2; 7 nucleotides match TRBD1. This CDR3 contains 16 residues. The germline V gene encodes CDR1 SGHAT and CDR2 FQNNGV. After removal of 5 bases from V and 3 bases from J, the junction contained 9 bases not matched to a gene. CDR3 amino acids: CASSHQTGRDTGELFF. The CDR3 region has the DNA TGTGCCAGCAGCCACCAGACAGGGAGAGACACCGGGGAGCTGTTTTTT.

The rearrangement links TRBV28 to TRBJ1-1, with TRBD1 matching 7 bases. Unmatched junction bases numbered 12, after V lost 8 bases and J lost 0 bases. Germline CDR1 reads MDHEN; CDR2 reads SYDVKM. The length of the CDR3 is 16 residues. The CDR3 spells CASPPQDRPLNTEAFF. The DNA for the CDR3 is TGTGCCAGCCCCCCTCAGGACAGGCCTTTGAACACTGAAGCTTTCTTT.

This clonotype was counted at least ten times. The CDR3 sequence: CASRPLAGDNEQYF. DNA for the CDR3: TGTGCCAGCAGACCACTAGCGGGAGATAACGAGCAGTACTTC. This sequence joins TRBV6-2 or TRBV6-3 and TRBJ2-7; 11 bases are shared with TRBD2. CDR1 and CDR2 (germline): MNHEY, SVGEGT. V dropped 6 bases and J dropped 5; count of bases not matched to a gene: 6. There are 14 residues in the CDR3.

Here the CDR3 reads CASGWMGQPSSYEQYF. The CDR3 nucleotides are TGTGCTAGTGGTTGGATGGGACAGCCAAGCTCCTACGAGCAGTACTTC. The rearrangement joins TRBV12-5 to TRBJ2-7; 7 bases map to TRBD1. The germline gives CDR1 LGHNT, CDR2 FRNRAP. J gave up 0 bases and V 4 bases, and 9 bases lay outside the gene matches. The CDR3 loop spans 16 amino acids. Variable domain in full (rest from reference TRBV12-5 and TRBJ2-7): DARVTQTPRHKVTEMGQEVTMRCQPILGHNTVFWYRQTMMQGLELLAYFRNRAPLDDSGMPKDRFSAEMPDATLATLKIQPSEPRDSAVYFCASGWMGQPSSYEQYFGPGTRLTVT.

This clonotype was detected ten times or more. The rearrangement links TRBV12-3 or TRBV12-4 to TRBJ2-7, with D perhaps TRBD2 (5 bases). The CDR3 is 14 residues long. V was clipped by 5 bases and J by 2 bases, with 13 bases between them. Here the CDR3 reads CASSPEGVAYEQYF. The CDR3 nucleotides are TGTGCCAGCAGTCCAGAGGGAGTAGCCTACGAGCAGTACTTC.

This clonotype was seen repeatedly, ten times or more. V is TRBV10-3 and J is TRBJ2-2, with D unresolved. Trimming shortened V by 3 bases and J by 7 bases, and 3 bases separated the two germline ends. CDR3 length equals 11 residues. Germline CDR1 and CDR2: ENHRY and SYGVKD. CDR3 bases: TGTGCCATCAGTGAAATCGGGGAGCTGTTTTTT. It yields the protein CAISEIGELFF.

At least ten counts were recorded for this clonotype. CDR3 DNA sequence: TGTGCCAGCTCACCCGGGGCGGGGAGCAATCAGCCCCAGCATTTT. Translating gives CASSPGAGSNQPQHF. The chain couples TRBV18 to TRBJ1-5; D is possibly TRBD1 (5 bases). This CDR3 is built from 15 residues. The germline V gene encodes CDR1 KGHSH and CDR2 LQKENI. Trimming left V 3 bases short and J 1 base short, with 10 bases between.

This clonotype was observed at least ten times. The rearrangement links TRBV12-3 or TRBV12-4 to TRBJ2-2; D unclear. Trimming took 2 bases from V and 5 from J, leaving 6 bases between them. This CDR3 is built from 13 residues. DNA of the CDR3: TGTGCCAGCAGTTTAATTGGTACCGGGGAGCTGTTTTTT. Protein product: CASSLIGTGELFF.

The V and J genes are TRBV2 and TRBJ1-5; D gene uncertain. Trimming shortened V by 3 bases and J by 6 bases, and 12 bases separated the two germline ends. This CDR3 region has 14 residues. In germline, CDR1 is SNHLY, CDR2 FYNNEI. This CDR3 is CASSDAYRGQPQHF. CDR3 sequence (DNA): TGTGCCAGCAGTGATGCCTACCGGGGTCAGCCCCAGCATTTT. The full variable domain, its missing parts supplied by reference TRBV2 and TRBJ1-5, is EPEVTQTPSHQVTQMGQEVILRCVPISNHLYFYWYRQILGQKVEFLVSFYNNEISEKSEIFDDQFSVERPDGSNFTLKIRSTKLEDSAMYFCASSDAYRGQPQHFGDGTRLSIL.